These T cell receptor beta chains were read from a single sample in a study of T cells in Graves' hyperthyroidism and ophthalmopathy. TCRdb used MiXCR to reprocess the multiplex PCR reads, holding one entry per CDR3 protein. There are under 400,000 distinct CDR3 sequences in the sample; less than 20% occur only once, and 28% lies in the top ten. Sequencing used blood. The receptor set was obtained from a woman in her late teens or twenties with Graves' hyperthyroidism that later progressed to Graves' ophthalmopathy. The CDR3 runs from the conserved cysteine through the conserved F or W. A D gene is named only where the DNA matches it firmly. Size values are once, few and many counts, or a class for expanded clones, and some rows have none.

>NA|TRBJ2-7|TRBV2|many
CASSWSQVASYEQYF
TGTGCCAGCAGTTGGTCACAGGTAGCAAGCTACGAGCAGTACTTC
>NA|TRBJ2-5|TRBV27|NA
CASRQRLQETQYF
TGTGCCAGCAGGCAGCGGTTACAAGAGACCCAGTACTTC
>NA|TRBJ1-1|TRBV6-2/TRBV6-3|NA
CASSPNTQVGTEAFF
TGTGCCAGCAGTCCGAACACACAGGTAGGGACTGAAGCTTTCTTT
>NA|TRBJ1-1|TRBV20-1|many
CSARLLGRTEAFF
TGCAGTGCTAGACTGCTGGGTCGGACTGAAGCTTTCTTT
>NA|TRBJ2-5|TRBV2|many
CASSGQPGETQYF
TGTGCCAGCAGTGGACAGCCCGGGGAGACCCAGTACTTC
>NA|TRBJ2-7|TRBV4-1|few
CASSIEGHGNEQYF
TGCGCCAGCAGCATCGAGGGACACGGCAACGAGCAGTACTTC
>NA|TRBJ1-2|TRBV28|many
CASSLPYRRAPYGYTF
TGTGCCAGCAGTTTACCCTATCGTCGGGCCCCCTATGGCTACACCTTC
>NA|TRBJ2-7|TRBV6-2/TRBV6-3|few
CASSYGLWQYF
TGTGCCAGCAGTTATGGGCTGTGGCAGTACTTC
>NA|TRBJ1-1|TRBV5-1|many
CASSLRQGNTEAFF
TGTGCCAGCAGTTTAAGGCAGGGGAACACTGAAGCTTTCTTT
>NA|TRBJ1-5|TRBV5-6|many
CASSWGSELLSQHF
TGTGCCAGCAGCTGGGGCAGCGAGTTATTGTCCCAGCATTTT
>NA|TRBJ2-3|TRBV28|many
CASKLEGSTDTQYF
TGTGCCAGCAAGCTTGAGGGAAGCACAGATACGCAGTATTTT
>NA|TRBJ2-3|TRBV7-2|many
CASSLGWALTDTQYF
TGTGCCAGCAGCTTAGGATGGGCCCTCACAGATACGCAGTATTTT
>TRBD2|TRBJ2-1|TRBV20-1|many
CSASTAREGLYNEQFF
TGCAGTGCTTCGACAGCACGGGAGGGCCTCTACAATGAGCAGTTCTTC
>TRBD1|TRBJ2-2|TRBV30|many
CAWRIHRPGTGIGELFF
TGTGCCTGGAGGATCCACCGTCCCGGGACAGGGATCGGGGAGCTGTTTTTT
>NA|TRBJ2-6|TRBV27|NA
CASSLSWYGSSGANVLTF
TGTGCCAGCAGTTTATCTTGGTACGGCTCATCTGGGGCCAACGTCCTGACTTTC
>TRBD2|TRBJ2-1|TRBV7-2|NA
CATEGAGAYNEQFF
TGTGCCACCGAAGGAGCGGGGGCCTACAATGAGCAGTTCTTC
>TRBD1|TRBJ2-5|TRBV20-1|many
CSATGQGNQETQYF
TGCAGTGCTACAGGACAGGGCAACCAAGAGACCCAGTACTTC
>NA|TRBJ2-5|TRBV4-3|NA
CASSQELQQETQYF
TGCGCCAGCAGCCAAGAACTACAGCAAGAGACCCAGTACTTC
>NA|TRBJ1-2|TRBV30|few
CAWSQTPRGGYTF
TGTGCCTGGAGTCAAACACCGAGGGGGGGCTACACCTTC
>NA|TRBJ2-1|TRBV5-1|many
CASSTGILSSYNEQFF
TGCGCCAGCAGCACAGGGATATTGAGCTCCTACAATGAGCAGTTCTTC
>NA|TRBJ2-1|TRBV6-1|many
CASSSLPLHEQFF
TGTGCCAGCAGTTCCCTCCCGTTGCATGAGCAGTTCTTC
>NA|TRBJ2-5|TRBV7-9|many
CASSMDSQETQYF
TGTGCCAGCTCCATGGACTCACAAGAGACCCAGTACTTC
>NA|TRBJ2-1|TRBV29-1|many
CSVESYNEQFF
TGCAGCGTTGAAAGCTACAATGAGCAGTTCTTC
>NA|TRBJ1-6|TRBV20-1|many
CSARSTRNPNSPLHF
TGCAGTGCTAGATCGACACGAAACCCCAATTCACCCCTCCACTTT
>NA|TRBJ1-1|TRBV7-2|NA
CASSLANRVNTEAFF
TGTGCCAGCAGCTTAGCGAATAGGGTGAACACTGAAGCTTTCTTT
>NA|TRBJ2-7|TRBV24-1|few
CATSDLSDSEQYF
TGTGCCACCAGTGACCTGTCGGACAGCGAGCAGTACTTC
>TRBD2|TRBJ2-1|TRBV20-1|many
CSARGTTRSYNEQFF
TGCAGTGCTCGTGGGACTACCCGCTCCTACAATGAGCAGTTCTTC
>NA|TRBJ2-3|TRBV7-2|many
CASSITSTDTQYF
TGTGCCAGCAGCATCACAAGCACAGATACGCAGTATTTT
>NA|TRBJ2-1|TRBV6-2/TRBV6-3|many
CASSYGDRTMGQFF
TGTGCCAGCAGTTACGGGGACCGAACAATGGGGCAGTTCTTC
>TRBD2|TRBJ2-7|TRBV28|many
CASSWGLAGVSYEQYF
TGTGCCAGCAGTTGGGGACTAGCGGGTGTCTCCTACGAGCAGTACTTC
>NA|TRBJ2-5|TRBV24-1|NA
CATSEVVRGVVETQYF
TGTGCCACCTCCGAGGTCGTCAGGGGGGTTGTAGAGACCCAGTACTTC
>NA|TRBJ2-2|TRBV20-1|NA
CSAFDRNTGELFF
TGCAGTGCCTTTGACAGGAACACCGGGGAGCTGTTTTTT
>NA|TRBJ1-1|TRBV5-6|many
CASSLEGQTLNTEAFF
TGTGCCAGCAGCTTGGAGGGACAAACGCTGAACACTGAAGCTTTCTTT
>NA|TRBJ1-4|TRBV4-3|few
CASSQDVGQGNEKLFF
TGCGCCAGCAGCCAAGATGTTGGGCAGGGGAATGAAAAACTGTTTTTT
>TRBD1|TRBJ2-1|TRBV9|NA
CASSVGQGSSNEQFF
TGTGCCAGCAGCGTCGGACAGGGCTCCTCGAATGAGCAGTTCTTC
>NA|TRBJ2-6|TRBV4-1|few
CASSQGRAGAGANVLTF
TGCGCCAGCAGCCAAGGACGCGCAGGAGCTGGGGCCAACGTCCTGACTTTC
>NA|TRBJ1-1|TRBV18|many
CASSPGADTEAFF
TGTGCCAGCTCACCAGGGGCGGACACTGAAGCTTTCTTT
>TRBD2|TRBJ2-2|TRBV5-1|NA
CASSARAGVDTGELFF
TGCGCCAGCAGCGCCCGAGCGGGAGTTGACACCGGGGAGCTGTTTTTT
>NA|TRBJ2-5|TRBV28|many
CASSNNLLGAHQETQYF
TGTGCCAGCAGTAACAATCTCCTCGGAGCCCACCAAGAGACCCAGTACTTC
>NA|TRBJ2-3|TRBV2|many
CASSDTRGSTDTQYF
TGTGCCAGCAGTGATACTAGAGGTAGCACAGATACGCAGTATTTT
>TRBD2|TRBJ2-1|TRBV18|NA
CASPSTSGSSYNEQFF
TGTGCCAGCCCATCGACTAGCGGGAGCTCCTACAATGAGCAGTTCTTC
>NA|TRBJ2-3|TRBV10-3|few
CAISESRAPTDTQYF
TGTGCCATCAGTGAATCCAGGGCCCCCACAGATACGCAGTATTTT